The 14 T cell receptor beta chains presented below share a single source sample, sequenced in a study of blood T cell repertoires in COVID-19. TCRdb keeps only in-frame clones here, not all; method: immunoSEQ multiplex PCR. The table shows fewer than 150,000 clones, with 65% to 90% occurring only once. The sequencing sample was made of peripheral blood. All receptors come from a man in his forties or fifties with acute or convalescent COVID-19.

The chain recombines TRBV18 with TRBJ1-1, with D unclear. The V end was cut by 6 bases, the J end by 2 bases, with 13 bases between. CDR3 length equals 14 residues. The germline gives CDR1 KGHSH, CDR2 LQKENI. CDR3 region: CASSREQINTEAFF. DNA for the CDR3: TGTGCCAGCTCCCGGGAGCAGATTAACACTGAAGCTTTCTTT.

The rearrangement links TRBV9 to TRBJ1-1; D gene ambiguous. The CDR3 has 13 residues. Germline CDR1 SGDLS, CDR2 YYNGEE. The V gene lost 0 bases and the J gene lost 6 bases, with 9 bases spanning the gap. This CDR3 reads CASSVGGDSEAFF. CDR3 DNA sequence: TGTGCCAGCAGCGTAGGGGGAGATTCTGAAGCTTTCTTT. Together with reference TRBV9 and TRBJ1-1, the CDR3 gives the full variable domain: DSGVTQTPKHLITATGQRVTLRCSPRSGDLSVYWYQQSLDQGLQFLIQYYNGEERAKGNILERFSAQQFPDLHSELNLSSLELGDSALYFCASSVGGDSEAFFGQGTRLTVV.

V gene TRBV6-5 combines with J gene TRBJ2-1, with D possibly matching TRBD1 (6 bases). V dropped 7 bases and J dropped 4 bases, with 11 bases sitting between them. Germline-derived CDR1 and CDR2 are MNHEY and SVGAGI. This CDR3 is built from 13 residues. CDR3: CASKRDTYNEQFF. The CDR3 DNA reads TGTGCCAGCAAACGGGACACGTACAATGAGCAGTTCTTC.

The rearrangement links TRBV7-8 to TRBJ2-2, with TRBD2 identical over 14 bases. CDR3 length: 16 residues. Trimming cost V 5 bases and J 5 bases; bases outside gene matches: 4. Germline V gives CDR1 SGHVS, CDR2 FQNEAQ. The CDR3 spells CASSRRLAGGTGELFF. DNA for the CDR3: TGTGCCAGCAGCCGTCGACTAGCGGGAGGGACCGGGGAGCTGTTTTTT.

CDR3 bases: TGCAGCGGGCGGACAGGCGGGAATGAGCAGTTCTTC. This encodes CSGRTGGNEQFF. The chain couples TRBV29-1 to TRBJ2-1, with 7 positions matching TRBD1. Germline V gene data show CDR1 as SQVTM and CDR2 as ANQGSEA. After removal of 7 bases from V and 7 bases from J, the junction contained 7 bases not matched to a gene. CDR3 length equals 12 residues.

The sample holds a few counts of this clone. V gene TRBV3-1 (or the pseudogene TRBV3-2) combines with J gene TRBJ1-6; D not certain. The germline V gene encodes CDR1 LGHDT and CDR2 YNNKEL (reference sequence). The CDR3 loop spans 16 amino acids. Deletions cut 2 bases from V and 13 bases from J, with 21 bases between. The CDR3 sequence is CASSQSLGLPMPPLHF. The CDR3 nucleotides are TGTGCCAGCAGCCAAAGTTTAGGACTGCCTATGCCCCCCCTCCACTTT.

The rearrangement links TRBV3-1 (or the pseudogene TRBV3-2) to TRBJ2-1; 8 bases agree with TRBD2. The CDR3 extends over 15 amino acids. Germline values: CDR1 LGHDT, CDR2 YNNKEL (reference sequence). V trimming: 4 bases; J trimming: 6 bases; junction bases outside the gene matches: 8. In DNA form, the CDR3 reads TGTGCCAGCAGCCGCTCGCAGCGGGAGATCAATGAGCAGTTCTTC. Translation gives CASSRSQREINEQFF.

V is TRBV7-6 and J is TRBJ2-1; the D gene is possibly TRBD1 (6 bases). This CDR3 comprises 16 residues. CDR1 SGHVS and CDR2 FNYEAQ come from the germline V gene. V dropped 4 bases and J dropped 1 base, with 14 bases sitting between them. CDR3 region: CASSSRARGSYNEQFF. The CDR3 DNA sequence: TGTGCCAGCAGCTCGAGGGCCAGGGGATCCTACAATGAGCAGTTCTTC.

The chain joins TRBV7-2 to TRBJ1-5; TRBD1 agrees at 7 bases. Trimming cost V 5 bases and J 4 bases; bases outside gene matches: 8. From germline, CDR1 is SGHTA and CDR2 FQGNSA. The length of the CDR3 is 15 residues. The CDR3 nucleotides read TGTGCCAGCAGCCTCCACAGGGGAGAGAATCAGCCCCAGCATTTT. Translation gives CASSLHRGENQPQHF.

V is TRBV4-2 and J is TRBJ1-5; D not certain. CDR3 length equals 16 residues. The germline gives CDR1 LGHNA, CDR2 YNFKEQ. V dropped 1 base and J dropped 1 base, with 11 bases sitting between them. The CDR3 reads CASSQVSDGSNQPQHF. The CDR3 DNA is TGTGCCAGCAGCCAAGTATCCGACGGGAGCAATCAGCCCCAGCATTTT.

The rearrangement joins TRBV27 to TRBJ2-7; 9 bases fit TRBD2. The V gene's germline CDR1 is MNHEY and CDR2 SMNVEV (reference sequence). This CDR3 region has 15 residues. V was clipped by 2 bases and J by 5 bases; unmatched bases: 7. The CDR3 bases are TGTGCCAGCAGTTTAAGGCGGGGGGGCTTGAACGAGCAGTACTTC. It yields the protein CASSLRRGGLNEQYF.

The count of this clone is one. V is TRBV15 and J is TRBJ1-1, with TRBD1 as a possible D gene (5 bases). The CDR3 sequence is 14 residues long. The V end was cut by 1 base, the J end by 5 bases, with 11 bases between. Germline V lookup: CDR1 LNHNV, CDR2 YYDKDF (reference sequence). CDR3 region: CATSRAADRTEAFF. CDR3 nucleotides: TGTGCCACCAGCAGAGCGGCAGACAGAACTGAAGCTTTCTTT.

V and J are TRBV28 and TRBJ2-1; TRBD1 might be the D (5 bases). Looked up from germline, CDR1 is MDHEN and CDR2 is SYDVKM. The CDR3 is made up of 12 amino acids. V lost 8 bases and J 9 bases, leaving 14 bases between the germline ends. The DNA for the CDR3 is TGTGCCAGCGGCTCGACAGTTAGTGAGCAGTTCTTC. Translation gives CASGSTVSEQFF.

The chain uses TRBV28 and TRBJ2-7; 10 positions match TRBD2. V shed 6 bases and J 0 bases; nucleotides not matched to a gene: 5. Germline V gene sequence: CDR1 MDHEN, CDR2 SYDVKM. The CDR3 runs 15 residues. CDR3 protein: CASRELAGSSYEQYF. The CDR3 nucleotides are TGTGCCAGCAGGGAACTAGCGGGAAGCTCCTACGAGCAGTACTTC.